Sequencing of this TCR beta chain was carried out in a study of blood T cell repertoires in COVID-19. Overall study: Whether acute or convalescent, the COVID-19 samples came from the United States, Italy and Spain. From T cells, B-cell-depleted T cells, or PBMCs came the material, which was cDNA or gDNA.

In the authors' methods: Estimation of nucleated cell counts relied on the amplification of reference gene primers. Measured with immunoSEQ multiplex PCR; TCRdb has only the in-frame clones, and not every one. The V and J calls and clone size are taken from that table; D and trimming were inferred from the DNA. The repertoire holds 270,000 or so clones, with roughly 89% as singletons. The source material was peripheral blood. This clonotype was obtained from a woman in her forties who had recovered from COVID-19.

The CDR3 is CASSPPFFEAFF. The CDR3 DNA reads as TGTGCCAGCAGCCCCCCTTTCTTTGAAGCTTTCTTT. The rearrangement links TRBV11-2 to TRBJ1-1; D unclear. V was shortened by 5 bases and J by 7 bases, with 11 bases between the two germline ends. This CDR3 spans 12 amino acids. CDR1 is SGHAT, CDR2 FQNNGV, per germline. The entire variable domain, with the rest obtained from reference TRBV11-2 and TRBJ1-1, is as follows: EAGVAQSPRYKIIEKRQSVAFWCNPISGHATLYWYQQILGQGPKLLIQFQNNGVVDDSQLPKDRFSAERLKGVDSTLKIQPAKLEDSAVYLCASSPPFFEAFFGQGTRLTVV.